This T cell receptor beta chain was obtained from a study of Ad26.COV2.S vaccination and SARS-CoV-2 variants. Method: immunoSEQ multiplex PCR; TCRdb's copy keeps in-frame clones and lacks some. Of roughly 180,000 clones in the sample, around 88% were seen once. This receptor was identified in a human donor who had recovered from COVID-19. The sample was peripheral blood, taken after recovery from COVID-19.

CDR3 coding DNA: TGTGCCAGCAGCGGACAGGGGACGACAGATACGCAGTATTTT. It yields the protein CASSGQGTTDTQYF. The V call is TRBV2, the J call TRBJ2-3, with 9 bases aligning to TRBD1. CDR3 length: 14 amino acids. The J segment lost 3 bases and the V segment lost 6 bases, leaving 4 bases of the junction unmatched. From germline, CDR1 is SNHLY and CDR2 FYNNEI.